This is a list of T cell receptor beta chains from one sample in a study of PD-1 blockade in classical Hodgkin lymphoma. Assay: immunoSEQ multiplex PCR; the TCRdb copy retains only in-frame clones and omits some. The sample records approximately 99,000 clones, about four fifths being singletons. This material consisted of peripheral blood mononuclear cells (PBMCs), taken before the second cycle of nivolumab. These TCRs come from a human donor with classical Hodgkin lymphoma. Each CDR3 is given with its conserved first and last residue. D genes are given only for firm matches. Clone size, where shown, is once, few, many, or a class for clones that have expanded.

clone_size,j_call,d_call,v_call,cdr3_aa,cdr3_nt
-,TRBJ1-2,-,TRBV28,CASSPPGPGINYGYTF,TGTGCCAGTAGTCCCCCGGGACCAGGAATTAACTATGGCTACACCTTC
-,TRBJ1-2,-,TRBV7-9,CASSRDTANYGYTF,TGTGCCAGCAGCCGGGACACAGCTAACTATGGCTACACCTTC
few,TRBJ2-3,-,TRBV13,CASSLRQAGGTQYF,TGTGCCAGCAGCTTAAGACAGGCTGGAGGTACGCAGTATTTT
-,TRBJ2-1,TRBD2,TRBV9,CASSVTPTSGRSSYNEQFF,TGTGCCAGCAGCGTAACTCCGACTAGCGGGAGGAGCTCCTACAATGAGCAGTTCTTC
-,TRBJ2-1,TRBD2,TRBV30,CAISEVAGVFSHNEQFF,TGTGCCATATCGGAAGTAGCGGGAGTTTTTTCCCACAATGAGCAGTTCTTC
-,TRBJ1-3,-,TRBV11-2,CASSPNPGTLNTIYF,TGTGCCAGCAGCCCGAACCCTGGCACGTTGAACACCATATATTTT
-,TRBJ2-1,-,TRBV5-1,CASRIVGYNEQFF,TGCGCCAGCAGAATTGTGGGGTACAATGAGCAGTTCTTC
-,TRBJ2-5,-,TRBV27,CASSPLGGQETQYF,TGTGCCAGCAGTCCGCTTGGAGGACAAGAGACCCAGTACTTC
-,TRBJ1-5,-,TRBV28,CASSFPRGGFAQPQHF,TGTGCCAGCAGTTTCCCGAGAGGGGGGTTCGCCCAGCCCCAGCATTTT
-,TRBJ1-3,-,TRBV30,CAWRRGANSGNTIYF,TGTGCCTGGAGAAGAGGGGCTAACTCTGGAAACACCATATATTTT
-,TRBJ2-5,-,TRBV7-6,CASSPSEETQYF,TGTGCCAGCAGCCCCTCGGAGGAGACCCAGTACTTC
-,TRBJ1-3,-,TRBV5-1,CASSLAVSGGNTIYF,TGCGCCAGCAGCTTGGCCGTGTCAGGCGGAAACACCATATATTTT
-,TRBJ1-1,-,TRBV29-1,CSVVRRVNTEAFF,TGCAGCGTTGTCCGGAGGGTGAACACTGAAGCTTTCTTT
-,TRBJ1-1,TRBD1,TRBV6-5,CASSRTGGRAEAFF,TGTGCCAGCAGTCGAACAGGGGGTAGGGCTGAAGCTTTCTTT
-,TRBJ2-3,-,TRBV5-1,CASSLGWVGLASDTQYF,TGCGCCAGCAGCTTGGGGTGGGTGGGCCTTGCATCGGATACGCAGTATTTT
-,TRBJ1-2,TRBD1,TRBV5-4,CASSLAGTGDGYTF,TGTGCCAGCAGCTTAGCCGGGACAGGGGATGGCTACACCTTC
-,TRBJ2-5,-,TRBV29-1,CSVPAQAWETQYF,TGCAGCGTCCCCGCCCAGGCGTGGGAGACCCAGTACTTC
-,TRBJ2-1,TRBD1,TRBV29-1,CSSGGEAYNEQFF,TGCAGCTCAGGGGGAGAAGCTTACAATGAGCAGTTCTTC
-,TRBJ2-2,TRBD1,TRBV19,CASTRRSGTGVQSGELFF,TGTGCCAGTACCCGGAGGTCCGGGACAGGGGTTCAATCCGGGGAGCTGTTTTTT
-,TRBJ2-7,TRBD2,TRBV19,CASSTRGVSGRAYF,TGTGCCAGTAGTACCCGTGGGGTTAGCGGGAGAGCGTACTTC
few,TRBJ2-4,TRBD2,TRBV5-4,CASSLGLAGGQNIQYF,TGTGCCAGCAGCTTGGGACTAGCGGGAGGTCAAAACATTCAGTACTTC
-,TRBJ2-5,TRBD2,TRBV10-3,CAIGAGTGGAETQYF,TGTGCCATAGGGGCGGGGACGGGAGGTGCCGAGACCCAGTACTTC
-,TRBJ1-5,-,TRBV12-2,CASRLVREQGARNQPQHF,TGTGCAAGCCGCTTAGTAAGGGAACAGGGGGCCCGCAATCAGCCCCAGCATTTT
few,TRBJ2-1,-,TRBV19,CASSIGGRVVNEQFF,TGTGCCAGTAGTATAGGAGGTCGCGTAGTGAATGAGCAGTTCTTC
-,TRBJ2-7,TRBD2,TRBV4-2,CASSLEGTSGYEQYF,TGTGCCAGCAGCTTGGAAGGGACTAGCGGCTACGAGCAGTACTTC
-,TRBJ2-3,TRBD2,TRBV7-2,CASSLVAGGPMNTQYF,TGTGCCAGCAGCTTAGTTGCGGGAGGGCCGATGAATACGCAGTATTTT
-,TRBJ2-5,TRBD1,TRBV28,CASSSQDRFQETQYF,TGTGCCAGCAGTTCCCAGGACAGGTTCCAAGAGACCCAGTACTTC
-,TRBJ2-2,-,TRBV18,CASSPNPPVNTGELFF,TGTGCCAGCTCACCCAATCCGCCGGTGAACACCGGGGAGCTGTTTTTT
-,TRBJ2-5,-,TRBV7-2,CASSLDRTPGETQYF,TGTGCCAGCAGCTTAGACCGGACACCTGGGGAGACCCAGTACTTC
few,TRBJ2-2,TRBD2,TRBV6-1,CASSEYLAATGELFF,TGTGCCAGCAGTGAATACCTAGCGGCCACCGGGGAGCTGTTTTTT
-,TRBJ2-1,TRBD2,TRBV14,CASSQALTSIYNEQFF,TGTGCCAGCAGCCAAGCCCTGACTAGCATCTACAATGAGCAGTTCTTC
few,TRBJ2-7,TRBD2,TRBV27,CASRRIKGGTTPGEEYF,TGTGCCAGCAGGCGAATTAAGGGCGGGACTACCCCGGGGGAGGAGTACTTC
-,TRBJ1-2,TRBD1,TRBV5-6,CASSGRTGDYGYTF,TGTGCCAGCAGCGGGAGGACAGGGGACTATGGCTACACCTTC
-,TRBJ2-5,-,TRBV28,CASSPTDQETQYF,TGTGCCAGCAGCCCGACGGACCAAGAGACCCAGTACTTC
-,TRBJ1-1,-,TRBV6-1,CASRPLQGRTEAFF,TGTGCCAGCAGACCATTACAGGGCCGAACTGAAGCTTTCTTT
once,TRBJ2-3,TRBD2,TRBV19,CASSIGLAGRDTQYF,TGTGCCAGTAGTATCGGACTAGCGGGAAGGGATACGCAGTATTTT
-,TRBJ1-4,TRBD1,TRBV4-2,CASSQDGTGANEKLFF,TGTGCCAGCAGCCAAGATGGAACAGGGGCTAATGAAAAACTGTTTTTT
-,TRBJ2-7,-,TRBV7-2,CASSTDSSYEQYF,TGTGCCAGCAGCACCGACTCTTCCTACGAGCAGTACTTC
-,TRBJ1-1,-,TRBV5-1,CASSLAGWGTEAFF,TGCGCCAGCAGCTTGGCTGGGTGGGGGACTGAAGCTTTCTTT
-,TRBJ2-2,-,TRBV25-1,CASKGGTGELFF,TGTGCCAGCAAGGGGGGGACCGGGGAGCTGTTTTTT
-,TRBJ2-1,-,TRBV4-1,CASSPRWGRNEQFF,TGCGCCAGCAGCCCTCGTTGGGGGCGCAATGAGCAGTTCTTC
-,TRBJ2-1,TRBD2,TRBV5-1,CASTVSGSSYNEQFF,TGCGCCAGCACCGTCAGCGGGAGCTCCTACAATGAGCAGTTCTTC